The present T cell receptor (beta chain) was sequenced within a study of metastatic and nonmetastatic thyroid tumors. Study context: Samples came from malignant and benign thyroid patients, and repertoires were compared across blood and tumor or nodule tissue. Overall study results and limits: In both blood and tumor samples, TCR beta diversity was reported significantly higher for malignant than benign nodules.

Trimming took off 4 bases at V and 5 bases at J, with 5 bases between the two ends. This CDR3 is built from 11 residues. Per the germline V gene, CDR1 is MDHEN and CDR2 is SYDVKM. Of note for this clone: What it binds is unknown.

Each patient went into thyroid surgery without having received any treatment. In the original analysis: Differences in CDR3 between clinicopathological groups were drawn on to build a classifier intended to discriminate distant-metastatic papillary thyroid cancer patients. TCRdb re-analyzed the PCR reads through MiXCR. TCRdb's processing, not the study's, gives the V and J calls here. This sample has about 40,000 clones, with 15% to 20% found just once. The rearrangement joins TRBV28 to TRBJ1-1; D call uncertain. Sequenced: blood. The TCR comes from a female donor with papillary thyroid cancer or a benign thyroid nodule (not recorded which). Some clones in this sample may be carry-over from other donors' samples. The CDR3 sequence: CASSYRTEAFF. The CDR3 DNA reads TGTGCCAGCAGTTATAGGACTGAAGCTTTCTTT.